The rows below give T cell receptor beta chains drawn from one sample of a study of T cells in Graves' hyperthyroidism and ophthalmopathy. TCRdb fed the multiplex PCR reads into MiXCR, producing one record per CDR3 protein. Of approximately 420,000 distinct CDR3 sequences listed, roughly 15% are singletons. Sample: blood. Source of these receptors: a woman aged 18-35 years with Graves' hyperthyroidism. Both conserved end residues are part of each CDR3. D genes are given only for firm matches. Clone size, where shown, is once, few, many, or a class for clones that have expanded.

d_call	clone_size	j_call	v_call	cdr3_aa	cdr3_nt
TRBD2	few	TRBJ2-2	TRBV5-6	CASSLGRGRAVGELFF	TGTGCCAGCAGCCTAGGTAGAGGGAGGGCCGTCGGGGAGCTGTTTTTT
TRBD1	NA	TRBJ1-4	TRBV25-1	CASGGTVNEKLFF	TGTGCCAGCGGCGGGACAGTAAATGAAAAACTGTTTTTT
NA	NA	TRBJ2-4	TRBV5-8	CASSLGGQLAKNIQYF	TGTGCCAGCAGCTTGGGAGGACAGCTAGCCAAAAACATTCAGTACTTC
NA	many	TRBJ2-7	TRBV7-9	CASSLHTSSYEQYF	TGTGCCAGCAGCTTACATACGAGCTCCTACGAGCAGTACTTC
NA	few	TRBJ2-5	TRBV9	CASSVSGLETQYF	TGTGCCAGCAGCGTTTCGGGTTTGGAGACCCAGTACTTC
NA	NA	TRBJ1-1	TRBV28	CASSFRRPSLNTEAFF	TGTGCCAGCAGTTTTCGGCGTCCCAGTCTGAACACTGAAGCTTTCTTT
NA	many	TRBJ2-7	TRBV3-1	CASSYDYNSYEQYF	TGTGCCAGCAGCTATGACTATAACTCCTACGAGCAGTACTTC
TRBD2	few	TRBJ2-7	TRBV7-2	CASSFPQRGFYEQYF	TGTGCCAGCAGCTTCCCTCAGCGGGGGTTCTACGAGCAGTACTTC
NA	few	TRBJ2-2	TRBV12-3/TRBV12-4	CASSREDHTGELFF	TGTGCCAGCAGTAGAGAGGACCACACCGGGGAGCTGTTTTTT
NA	few	TRBJ2-3	TRBV7-9	CASSPRGGGVSTDTQYF	TGTGCCAGCAGCCCCAGAGGGGGCGGGGTTAGCACAGATACGCAGTATTTT
TRBD2	NA	TRBJ2-2	TRBV6-1	CASSEAGGYTGELFF	TGTGCCAGCAGTGAAGCCGGGGGGTACACCGGGGAGCTGTTTTTT
NA	many	TRBJ2-1	TRBV27	CASKRDTLYNEQFF	TGTGCCAGTAAGCGGGACACCTTATACAATGAGCAGTTCTTC
NA	many	TRBJ1-1	TRBV5-1	CASSLAGTTNTEAFF	TGCGCCAGCAGCTTGGCCGGGACAACGAACACTGAAGCTTTCTTT
TRBD1	many	TRBJ2-7	TRBV2	CASRSLRQGLEQYF	TGTGCCAGCAGAAGCTTGAGACAGGGGCTCGAGCAGTACTTC
NA	many	TRBJ2-1	TRBV28	CASSSPSSQNEQFF	TGTGCCAGCAGTTCACCCTCAAGCCAGAATGAGCAGTTCTTC
NA	many	TRBJ2-5	TRBV13	CASSLQGKGQETQYF	TGTGCCAGCAGCTTACAGGGGAAAGGCCAAGAGACCCAGTACTTC
NA	NA	TRBJ2-1	TRBV5-1	CASSLVRPDNEQFF	TGCGCCAGCAGCTTGGTCCGACCCGACAATGAGCAGTTCTTC
NA	many	TRBJ1-1	TRBV6-2/TRBV6-3	CASVPARAVNTEAFF	TGTGCCAGCGTTCCCGCCCGGGCCGTTAACACTGAAGCTTTCTTT
NA	many	TRBJ2-7	TRBV20-1	CSASSWGAISSYEQYF	TGCAGTGCTAGCTCTTGGGGGGCTATAAGCTCCTACGAGCAGTACTTC
TRBD2	many	TRBJ2-1	TRBV20-1	CSARPIAGDSNEQFF	TGCAGTGCTAGACCTATAGCGGGAGACTCCAATGAGCAGTTCTTC
TRBD2	few	TRBJ2-5	TRBV5-1	CASSGGLAGVETQYF	TGCGCCAGCAGCGGGGGACTAGCGGGAGTAGAGACCCAGTACTTC
NA	NA	TRBJ2-7	TRBV2	CASIRTGTVDEQYF	TGTGCCAGCATCAGAACAGGGACGGTTGACGAGCAGTACTTC
NA	NA	TRBJ2-7	TRBV9	CASSVTPSNEQYF	TGTGCCAGCAGCGTAACCCCAAGCAACGAGCAGTACTTC
NA	many	TRBJ1-5	TRBV7-2	CASSLVGVQPQHF	TGTGCCAGCAGCTTAGTGGGGGTCCAGCCCCAGCATTTT
NA	few	TRBJ1-2	TRBV4-3	CASSRKGTRSGYTF	TGCGCCAGCAGCCGCAAAGGTACGAGAAGCGGCTACACCTTC
TRBD2	few	TRBJ2-7	TRBV20-1	CSARGTSGTNEQYF	TGCAGTGCGAGAGGGACTAGCGGGACTAACGAGCAGTACTTC
TRBD1	many	TRBJ1-2	TRBV7-2	CASTLDRGSGGYTF	TGTGCCAGCACCCTAGACAGGGGATCGGGTGGCTACACCTTC
NA	many	TRBJ2-7	TRBV12-3/TRBV12-4	CASTFGTSLSEQYF	TGTGCCAGCACCTTTGGGACCTCCCTGTCCGAGCAGTACTTC
TRBD2	NA	TRBJ2-3	TRBV6-2/TRBV6-3	CASSYSLAGGVDTQYF	TGTGCCAGCAGTTACTCGCTAGCGGGAGGCGTAGATACGCAGTATTTT
TRBD1	many	TRBJ2-1	TRBV24-1	CATSDGGQGAGEQFF	TGTGCCACCAGTGATGGCGGACAGGGGGCCGGTGAGCAGTTCTTC
NA	many	TRBJ2-5	TRBV20-1	CSALGVQETQYF	TGCAGTGCCCTCGGGGTCCAAGAGACCCAGTACTTC
TRBD1	NA	TRBJ2-7	TRBV6-2/TRBV6-3	CASSSSGQGYEQYF	TGTGCCAGCAGTTCCTCTGGACAGGGCTACGAGCAGTACTTC
NA	many	TRBJ1-1	TRBV6-2/TRBV6-3	CASSYGRDEAFF	TGTGCCAGCAGTTACGGGAGGGATGAAGCTTTCTTT
NA	many	TRBJ2-7	TRBV2	CASSEDGEQYF	TGTGCCAGCAGTGAGGACGGTGAGCAGTACTTC
TRBD2	few	TRBJ2-1	TRBV10-3	CAISESGLAGEQFF	TGTGCCATCAGTGAGTCGGGGCTAGCGGGAGAGCAGTTCTTC
NA	NA	TRBJ1-4	TRBV5-1	CASSLGGSGNEKLFF	TGCGCCAGCAGCTTGGGGGGTTCTGGGAATGAAAAACTGTTTTTT
TRBD2	NA	TRBJ2-2	TRBV19	CASNRLAGVVGELFF	TGTGCCAGTAATAGACTAGCGGGAGTGGTCGGGGAGCTGTTTTTT
TRBD1	many	TRBJ2-1	TRBV20-1	CSARNRDRVNEQFF	TGCAGTGCTCGGAACCGGGACAGGGTTAATGAGCAGTTCTTC
TRBD2	many	TRBJ2-3	TRBV7-2	CASSSTSGTQYF	TGTGCCAGCAGCTCGACTAGCGGTACGCAGTATTTT
NA	few	TRBJ2-1	TRBV6-1	CASRRDSLGEQFF	TGTGCCAGCAGGCGAGACTCCCTCGGAGAGCAGTTCTTC
NA	NA	TRBJ1-2	TRBV5-1	CASSLGSTYGYTF	TGCGCCAGCAGCTTGGGTTCCACCTATGGCTACACCTTC
NA	many	TRBJ1-2	TRBV27	CASSLLSSGNYGYTF	TGTGCCAGCAGTTTATTATCTAGCGGTAACTATGGCTACACCTTC
TRBD1	NA	TRBJ1-1	TRBV28	CASSLGTERNTEAFF	TGTGCCAGCAGTCTCGGGACAGAAAGGAACACTGAAGCTTTCTTT
NA	many	TRBJ2-2	TRBV7-2	CASSLTLGAGELFF	TGTGCCAGCAGCTTAACACTAGGTGCCGGGGAGCTGTTTTTT
TRBD2	many	TRBJ2-5	TRBV3-1	CASSQDISGRGTQYF	TGTGCCAGCAGCCAAGACATTAGCGGGAGAGGGACCCAGTACTTC
NA	many	TRBJ1-4	TRBV6-2/TRBV6-3	CASRPKGIHGVNEKLFF	TGTGCCAGCAGGCCCAAAGGGATCCATGGTGTTAATGAAAAACTGTTTTTT
NA	NA	TRBJ2-1	TRBV10-1	CTIKELAGDEQLF	TGTACCATCAAGGAACTAGCAGGCGATGAGCAGCTCTTC
TRBD1	many	TRBJ1-5	TRBV10-2	CASGGTGVFQPQHF	TGCGCCAGCGGGGGGACAGGGGTTTTTCAGCCCCAGCATTTT
NA	many	TRBJ2-5	TRBV27	CASRTFRLGREETQYF	TGTGCCAGCAGGACCTTCCGGTTAGGAAGGGAGGAGACCCAGTACTTC
NA	many	TRBJ2-7	TRBV2	CASRDRDPAHYEQYF	TGTGCCAGCAGGGACCGGGACCCTGCCCACTACGAGCAGTACTTC
TRBD2	many	TRBJ2-5	TRBV13	CASSTQGLAGEETQYF	TGTGCCAGCAGCACCCAGGGACTAGCGGGAGAAGAGACCCAGTACTTC
NA	few	TRBJ2-5	TRBV12-5	CASGLGTAGQETQYF	TGTGCTAGTGGTTTGGGGACAGCCGGACAAGAGACCCAGTACTTC
NA	NA	TRBJ2-2	TRBV10-3	CAIMGDLATGELFF	TGTGCCATCATGGGGGACTTAGCGACCGGGGAGCTGTTTTTT
TRBD1	NA	TRBJ2-2	TRBV6-2/TRBV6-3	CATQGADTGELFF	TGTGCCACGCAGGGGGCGGACACCGGGGAGCTGTTTTTT
NA	NA	TRBJ2-5	TRBV24-1	CATSDFLGASLGLGTQYF	TGTGCCACCAGTGATTTCTTGGGTGCTAGCCTTGGCCTAGGGACCCAGTACTTC
TRBD2	many	TRBJ2-3	TRBV3-1	CASSQSPTGRGTDTQYF	TGTGCCAGCAGCCAGTCCCCAACGGGGAGGGGTACAGATACGCAGTATTTT
TRBD2	many	TRBJ2-1	TRBV11-2	CASSWVERLAGANEQFF	TGTGCCAGCAGCTGGGTAGAAAGGCTAGCGGGAGCCAATGAGCAGTTCTTC
NA	many	TRBJ2-1	TRBV20-1	CSARSSAGIYNEQFF	TGCAGTGCTAGATCCTCCGCGGGGATCTACAATGAGCAGTTCTTC
TRBD2	few	TRBJ2-1	TRBV7-3	CASSLMISAGGGSYNEQFF	TGTGCCAGCAGCTTAATGATCTCGGCGGGAGGGGGCTCCTACAATGAGCAGTTCTTC